These 5 T cell receptor beta chains share one sample of origin, sequenced in a study of blood T cells in healthy people across ages. PCR was performed a second time for roughly 6 to 12 cycles using a sample-barcoded 5' primer and a J-beta primer mix. TCRdb re-derived calls from the 5' RACE reads in MiXCR, one entry per CDR3 protein. Here the sample spans some 940,000 distinct CDR3 sequences, under 35% being singletons. In addition, the sample was reused for a study of T cells of mothers and their children.

Sequencing input: blood. These TCRs come from a woman aged 35 to 49 in good health.

This clonotype was detected ten times or more. The chain recombines TRBV11-2 with TRBJ2-5, with D perhaps being TRBD1 or TRBD2 (7 bases each). V dropped 3 bases and J dropped 5 bases, with 16 bases sitting between them. The CDR3 covers 15 residues. The germline V gene encodes CDR1 SGHAT and CDR2 FQNNGV. The CDR3 DNA sequence: TGTGCCAGCAGCTTTACAGGGGAGGGGGTGGAGACCCAGTACTTC. Protein sequence: CASSFTGEGVETQYF.

The genes are TRBV28 and TRBJ2-1; 15 bases align to TRBD2. The germline V gene has CDR1 MDHEN and CDR2 SYDVKM. The CDR3 is 16 residues long. The V and J ends lost 3 bases and 8 bases, in that order; junction bases with no gene match: 5. Here the CDR3 reads CASSFGTSGGSYEQFF. DNA for the CDR3: TGTGCCAGCAGTTTCGGGACTAGCGGGGGGTCCTATGAGCAGTTCTTC.

CDR3 sequence: CSAGGQGGYGYTF. The CDR3 region has the DNA TGCAGTGCTGGGGGACAGGGGGGCTATGGCTACACCTTC. The chain couples TRBV20-1 to TRBJ1-2; 11 nucleotides match TRBD1. The germline CDR1 and CDR2 sequences are DFQATT and SNEGSKA (reference sequence). This CDR3 is 13 amino acids long. Trimming took 5 bases from V and 4 from J; bases not matched to a gene: 3.

This clonotype showed up many times. The rearrangement joins TRBV28 to TRBJ2-1; D is unclear. This CDR3 region has 16 residues. With 3 bases removed from V and 4 bases from J, the gap between germline ends came to 16 bases. CDR1 MDHEN and CDR2 SYDVKM come from the germline V gene. The CDR3 region is CASSLDIGSPYNEQFF. The CDR3 coding sequence is TGTGCCAGCAGTTTGGATATAGGTTCACCTTACAATGAGCAGTTCTTC.

The chain uses TRBV5-1 and TRBJ2-5; tentative D call: TRBD1 (6 bases). CDR3 length: 14 residues. CDR1 and CDR2 (germline): SGHRS, YFSETQ. V lost 4 bases, J lost 2 bases, and 12 bases lay in between. This CDR3 reads CASSRHRAQETQYF. In DNA, the CDR3 is TGCGCCAGCAGCCGTCACAGGGCTCAAGAGACCCAGTACTTC.